This T cell receptor (beta chain) was documented in a study of T cells in Graves' hyperthyroidism and ophthalmopathy. This clonotype appeared a few times. Its antigen is currently unknown. What was amplified from RNA transcripts were TCR beta CDR3 regions. HTBI primers were the set used in a first-round RT-PCR of the TCR CDR3. TCRdb passed the multiplex PCR reads through MiXCR, listing each CDR3 protein once. The sample carries 600,000 to 650,000 distinct CDR3 sequences, about 20% recorded once. Study-wide results and limits: Ophthalmopathy was identified by the model a median approximately six months ahead of onset.

Germline assignment: CDR1 ENHRY and CDR2 SYGVKD. There are 16 residues in the CDR3. J was trimmed by 6 bases and V by 3 bases; bases with no gene match: 7. Fresh peripheral blood, approximately 10 ml, yielded the PBMCs. Material for sequencing was blood. The V and J genes are TRBV10-3 and TRBJ2-7, with TRBD2 matching over 14 bases. The clonotype was recovered from a man in his thirties or forties with Graves' ophthalmopathy. CDR3 bases: TGTGCCATCAGTGACCCGACTAGCGGGAGGGCCGGCGAGCAGTACTTC. Encoded protein: CAISDPTSGRAGEQYF.